This TCR beta chain stems from a study of T cells in women clearing cervical HPV infection. Whole-study context: Blood came at first lesion visit for cases, post-clearance for controls.

General study points: Richness differences could reflect unmeasured T-cell content per sample.

Here immunoSEQ multiplex PCR was the method, and the copy in TCRdb shows in-frame clones only, minus some. The sample totals 25,000 to 35,000 clones. Turning to this clone: Its antigen is currently unknown. The missing CDR3 end, 3 residues past where the read stops, is filled in from the germline J gene.

Trimming shortened V by 0 bases and J by 6 bases, and 9 bases separated the two germline ends. The germline V gene has CDR1 SGHRS and CDR2 YFSETQ. This CDR3 spans 13 amino acids. The specimen was blood buffy coat. The clonotype was recovered from a woman aged 18 to 75 with a cervical HPV16 infection that either progressed to CIN3+ or cleared (not recorded which). V and J are TRBV5-1 and TRBJ1-2; D is possibly TRBD1 (5 bases). The CDR3 region is CASSLGQLDGYTF. The covered CDR3 bases are TGCGCCAGCAGCTTGGGACAGTTGGATGGC.